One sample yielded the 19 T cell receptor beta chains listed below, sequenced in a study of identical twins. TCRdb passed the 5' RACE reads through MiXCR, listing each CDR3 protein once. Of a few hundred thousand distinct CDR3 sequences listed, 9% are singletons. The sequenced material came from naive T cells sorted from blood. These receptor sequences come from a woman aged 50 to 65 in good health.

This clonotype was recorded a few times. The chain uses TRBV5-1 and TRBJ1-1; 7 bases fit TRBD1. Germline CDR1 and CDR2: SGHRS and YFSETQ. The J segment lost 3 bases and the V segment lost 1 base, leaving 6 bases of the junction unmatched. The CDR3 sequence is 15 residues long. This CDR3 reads CASSLLTGRDTEAFF. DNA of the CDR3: TGCGCCAGCAGCTTGTTGACAGGGAGGGACACTGAAGCTTTCTTT.

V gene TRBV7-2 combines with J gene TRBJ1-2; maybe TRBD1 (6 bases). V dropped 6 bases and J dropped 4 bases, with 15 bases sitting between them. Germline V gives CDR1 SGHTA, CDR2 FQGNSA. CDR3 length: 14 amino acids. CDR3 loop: CASRPDRTSYGYTF. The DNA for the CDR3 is TGTGCCAGCAGGCCGGACAGAACCAGCTATGGCTACACCTTC.

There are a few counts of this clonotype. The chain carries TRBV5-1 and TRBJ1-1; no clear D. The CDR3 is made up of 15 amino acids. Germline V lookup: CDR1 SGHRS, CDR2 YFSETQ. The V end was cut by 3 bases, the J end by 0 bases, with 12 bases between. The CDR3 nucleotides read TGCGCCAGCAGCTACGACCCGTCCATGAACACTGAAGCTTTCTTT. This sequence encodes CASSYDPSMNTEAFF.

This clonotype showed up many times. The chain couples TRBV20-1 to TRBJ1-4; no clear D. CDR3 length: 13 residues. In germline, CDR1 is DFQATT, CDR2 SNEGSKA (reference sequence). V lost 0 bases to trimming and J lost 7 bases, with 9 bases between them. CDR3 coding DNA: TGCAGTGCTAGAGAAGGCGGAACTGAAAAACTGTTTTTT. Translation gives CSAREGGTEKLFF.

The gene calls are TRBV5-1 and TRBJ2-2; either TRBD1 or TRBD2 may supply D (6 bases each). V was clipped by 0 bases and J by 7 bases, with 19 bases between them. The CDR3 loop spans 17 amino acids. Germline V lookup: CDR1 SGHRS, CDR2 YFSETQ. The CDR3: CASSLDGTPGGYGELFF. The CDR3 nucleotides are TGCGCCAGCAGCTTGGACGGGACTCCCGGGGGCTACGGGGAGCTGTTTTTT.

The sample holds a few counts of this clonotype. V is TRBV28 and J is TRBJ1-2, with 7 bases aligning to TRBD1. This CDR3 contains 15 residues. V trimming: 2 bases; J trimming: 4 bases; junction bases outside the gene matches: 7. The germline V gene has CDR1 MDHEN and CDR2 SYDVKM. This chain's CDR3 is CASSLRAGGGYGYTF. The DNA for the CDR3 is TGTGCCAGCAGTTTAAGGGCAGGGGGGGGCTATGGCTACACCTTC.

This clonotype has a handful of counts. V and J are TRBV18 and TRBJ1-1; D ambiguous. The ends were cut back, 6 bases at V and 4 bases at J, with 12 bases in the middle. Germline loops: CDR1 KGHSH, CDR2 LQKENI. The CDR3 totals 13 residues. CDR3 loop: CASSEMKTTEAFF. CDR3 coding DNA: TGTGCCAGCTCTGAGATGAAAACCACTGAAGCTTTCTTT.

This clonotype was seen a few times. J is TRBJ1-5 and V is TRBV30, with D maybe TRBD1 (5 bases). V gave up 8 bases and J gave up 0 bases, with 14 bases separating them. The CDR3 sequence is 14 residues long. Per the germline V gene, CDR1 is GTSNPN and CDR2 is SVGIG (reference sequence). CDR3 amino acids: CAGGYSSSNQPQHF. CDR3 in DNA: TGTGCCGGGGGGTACAGCTCTAGCAATCAGCCCCAGCATTTT.

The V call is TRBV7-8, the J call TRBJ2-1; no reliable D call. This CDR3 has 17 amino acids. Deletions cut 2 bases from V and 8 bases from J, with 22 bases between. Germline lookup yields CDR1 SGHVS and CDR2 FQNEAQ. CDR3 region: CASSLRQLGWPIDEQFF. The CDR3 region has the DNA TGTGCCAGCAGCTTACGCCAGTTAGGGTGGCCAATCGATGAGCAGTTCTTC.

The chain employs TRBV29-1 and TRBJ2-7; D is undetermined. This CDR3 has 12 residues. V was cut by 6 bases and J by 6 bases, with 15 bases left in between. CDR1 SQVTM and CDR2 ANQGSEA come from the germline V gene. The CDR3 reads CSVVAASGEQYF. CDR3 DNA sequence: TGCAGCGTCGTCGCAGCCTCCGGCGAGCAGTACTTC.

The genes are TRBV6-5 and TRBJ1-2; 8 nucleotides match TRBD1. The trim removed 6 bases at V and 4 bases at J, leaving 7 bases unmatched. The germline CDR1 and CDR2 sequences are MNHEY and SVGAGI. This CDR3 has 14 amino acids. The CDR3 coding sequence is TGTGCCAGCAGCCGACAGGGACAGGCCTATGGCTACACCTTC. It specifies CASSRQGQAYGYTF.

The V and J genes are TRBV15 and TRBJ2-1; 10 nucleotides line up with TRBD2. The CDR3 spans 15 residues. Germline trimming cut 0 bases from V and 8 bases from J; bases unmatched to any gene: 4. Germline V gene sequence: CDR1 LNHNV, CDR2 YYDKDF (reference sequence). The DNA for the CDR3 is TGTGCCACCAGCAGAGAGCTAGCGGGAGCACATGAGCAGTTCTTC. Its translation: CATSRELAGAHEQFF. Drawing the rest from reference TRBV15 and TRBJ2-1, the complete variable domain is DAMVIQNPRYQVTQFGKPVTLSCSQTLNHNVMYWYQQKSSQAPKLLFHYYDKDFNNEADTPDNFQSRRPNTSFCFLDIRSPGLGDTAMYLCATSRELAGAHEQFFGPGTRLTVL.

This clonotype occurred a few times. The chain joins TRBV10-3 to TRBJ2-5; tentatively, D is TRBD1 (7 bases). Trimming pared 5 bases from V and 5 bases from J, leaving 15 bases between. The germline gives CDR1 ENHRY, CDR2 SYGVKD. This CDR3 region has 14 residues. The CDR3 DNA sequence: TGTGCCATCAGTACGGGAGTAGGGGGCGAGACCCAGTACTTC. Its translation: CAISTGVGGETQYF.

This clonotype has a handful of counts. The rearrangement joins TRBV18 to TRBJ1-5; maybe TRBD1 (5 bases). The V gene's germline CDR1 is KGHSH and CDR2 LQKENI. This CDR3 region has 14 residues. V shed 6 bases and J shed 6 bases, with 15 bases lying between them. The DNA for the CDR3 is TGTGCCAGCTCTCTAACAGGAGGTATTCAGCCCCAGCATTTT. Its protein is CASSLTGGIQPQHF.

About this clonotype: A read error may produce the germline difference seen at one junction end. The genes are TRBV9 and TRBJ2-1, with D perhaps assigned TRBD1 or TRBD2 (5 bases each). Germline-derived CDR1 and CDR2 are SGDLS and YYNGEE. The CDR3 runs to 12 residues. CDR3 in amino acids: CASLGVLGELFF. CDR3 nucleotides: TGTGCCAGTCTAGGGGTTCTGGGAGAGCTGTTCTTC.

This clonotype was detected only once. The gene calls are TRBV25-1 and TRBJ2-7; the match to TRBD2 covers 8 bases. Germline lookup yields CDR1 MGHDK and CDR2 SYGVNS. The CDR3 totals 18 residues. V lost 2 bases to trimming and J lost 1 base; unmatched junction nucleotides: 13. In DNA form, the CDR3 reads TGTGCCAGCAGTGAACCAATTCTATGGGGCGGGAGGTCCTACGAGCAGTACTTC. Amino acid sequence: CASSEPILWGGRSYEQYF.

CDR3: CSVVPDRNNSPLHF. The CDR3 bases are TGCAGCGTTGTACCTGACAGGAATAATTCACCCCTCCACTTT. The V call is TRBV29-1, the J call TRBJ1-6, with D maybe TRBD1 (6 bases). CDR1 is SQVTM and CDR2 is ANQGSEA in the germline V gene. Trimming stripped 4 bases from V and 5 bases from J, with 12 bases between. This CDR3 spans 14 amino acids. Together with reference TRBV29-1 and TRBJ1-6, the CDR3 gives the full variable domain: SAVISQKPSRDICQRGTSLTIQCQVDSQVTMMFWYRQQPGQSLTLIATANQGSEATYESGFVIDKFPISRPNLTFSTLTVSNMSPEDSSIYLCSVVPDRNNSPLHFGNGTRLTVT.

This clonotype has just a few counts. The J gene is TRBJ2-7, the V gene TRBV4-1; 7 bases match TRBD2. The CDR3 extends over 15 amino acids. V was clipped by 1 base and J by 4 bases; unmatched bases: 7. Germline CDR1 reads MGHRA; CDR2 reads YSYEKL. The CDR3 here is CASSQASVGGYEQYF. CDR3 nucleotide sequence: TGCGCCAGCAGCCAAGCCTCGGTGGGGGGGTACGAGCAGTACTTC.

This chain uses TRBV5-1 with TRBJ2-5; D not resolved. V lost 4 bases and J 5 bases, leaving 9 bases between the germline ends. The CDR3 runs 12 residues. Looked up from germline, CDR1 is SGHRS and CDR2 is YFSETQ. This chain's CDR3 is CASSPNSETQYF. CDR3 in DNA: TGCGCCAGCAGCCCAAACAGCGAGACCCAGTACTTC.